A few counts support the clone carrying this T cell receptor beta chain. Other DNA sequences of this sample code for an identical CDR3. These data are taken from a study of blood T cell repertoires in COVID-19. Using immunoSEQ multiplex PCR, the repertoire was profiled, and TCRdb retains in-frame clones only, with some absent. The table records fewer than 350,000 clones, approximately 91% of them present only once. The germline V gene encodes CDR1 SGHRS and CDR2 YFSETQ. V lost 3 bases to trimming and J lost 2 bases; unmatched junction nucleotides: 2. The CDR3 contains 14 residues. The clonotype originates from a man aged 60 to 75 who had recovered from COVID-19. The sample was PBMCs or T cells enriched from blood (not recorded which). The chain employs TRBV5-1 and TRBJ1-1; 9 bases align to TRBD1. The CDR3: CASSSGQGNTEAFF. Written as DNA, the CDR3 is TGCGCCAGCAGCTCGGGACAGGGAAACACTGAAGCTTTCTTT.